This passage covers 21 T cell receptor beta chains from one sample sequenced in a study of shared clonotypes between healthy human individuals. Using immunoSEQ multiplex PCR, the repertoire was profiled, and TCRdb retains in-frame clones only, with some absent. The sample carries more than 2 million clones, 85% to 95% recorded once. The sample taken for sequencing was naive CD4+ T cells sorted from blood. The subset is: CD45RA+ positively selected. The origin of the receptors is a man aged 18 to 35 in good health.

CDR3 amino acids: CASSDQTDFNSPLHF. CDR3 coding DNA: TGTGCCAGCAGTGACCAGACAGATTTTAATTCACCCCTCCACTTT. V and J are TRBV6-4 and TRBJ1-6, with D tentatively TRBD1 (5 bases). V gave up 2 bases and J gave up 6 bases, with 11 bases separating them. The V gene's germline CDR1 is MRHNA and CDR2 SNTAGT. This CDR3 has 15 amino acids.

CDR3: CASSLLAGVTEQYF. For the CDR3, the DNA is TGTGCCAGCAGCTTACTAGCGGGGGTGACGGAACAGTACTTC. J is TRBJ2-7 and V is TRBV5-6, with 11 positions matching TRBD2. V dropped 2 bases and J dropped 10; count of bases not matched to a gene: 8. The CDR3 sequence is 14 residues long. Germline-derived CDR1 and CDR2 are SGHDT and YYEEEE.

The CDR3 nucleotides read TGCGCCAGCAGCTTCGTGGGACAGGGAAACACCGGGGAGCTGTTTTTT. Translating it yields CASSFVGQGNTGELFF. J is TRBJ2-2 and V is TRBV5-1; 9 positions match TRBD1. The J segment lost 2 bases and the V segment lost 2 bases, leaving 4 bases of the junction unmatched. There are 16 residues in the CDR3. Germline V lookup: CDR1 SGHRS, CDR2 YFSETQ.

CDR3 loop: CAWSSKGQQLQAFF. The CDR3, as DNA: TGTGCCTGGAGTTCCAAGGGACAGCAGCTTCAAGCTTTCTTT. The chain joins TRBV30 to TRBJ1-1; 7 bases map to TRBD1. CDR3 length: 14 amino acids. From germline, CDR1 is GTSNPN and CDR2 SVGIG (reference sequence). V gave up 2 bases and J gave up 9 bases; unmatched junction bases: 12.

The chain combines TRBV9 with TRBJ1-2; a weak D match, TRBD1 (5 bases). Trimming pared 0 bases from V and 4 bases from J, leaving 16 bases between. CDR3 length: 16 residues. Germline V CDR1 and CDR2: SGDLS, YYNGEE. The DNA for the CDR3 is TGTGCCAGCAGCGTAGCCCAGACAGAGAGCTCCTATGGCTACACCTTC. Translating gives CASSVAQTESSYGYTF.

The chain uses TRBV30 and TRBJ1-1, with a weak D call TRBD1 (5 bases). The CDR3 extends over 14 amino acids. The germline V gene has CDR1 GTSNPN and CDR2 SVGIG (reference sequence). Deletions cut 2 bases from V and 3 bases from J, with 13 bases between. The CDR3 loop reads CAWSSLQGYTEAFF. The CDR3 DNA reads as TGTGCCTGGAGTTCTTTGCAGGGCTACACTGAAGCTTTCTTT. The whole variable domain, remainder taken from reference TRBV30 and TRBJ1-1, is SQTIHQWPATLVQPVGSPLSLECTVEGTSNPNLYWYRQAAGRGLQLLFYSVGIGQISSEVPQNLSASRPQDRQFILSSKKLLLSDSGFYLCAWSSLQGYTEAFFGQGTRLTVV.

The chain carries TRBV11-2 and TRBJ1-4; a possible D gene is TRBD1 (6 bases). CDR3 length equals 16 residues. Germline V lookup: CDR1 SGHAT, CDR2 FQNNGV. V lost 6 bases and J 5 bases, leaving 19 bases between the germline ends. CDR3 DNA sequence: TGTGCCAGCAGTCCGACGGGACGGGGGCGAAATGAAAAACTGTTTTTT. As protein: CASSPTGRGRNEKLFF.

This chain connects TRBV6-5 to TRBJ1-1, with TRBD1 matching 9 bases. The CDR3 covers 14 residues. V shed 5 bases and J 11 bases; nucleotides not matched to a gene: 12. Germline CDR1 reads MNHEY; CDR2 reads SVGAGI. The CDR3 DNA sequence: TGTGCCAGCAGTAAGTCCCGGGACAGGGTCGGGGCTTTCTTT. Translating it yields CASSKSRDRVGAFF.

This chain uses TRBV2 with TRBJ2-1, with TRBD1 as a possible D gene (6 bases). The CDR3 contains 14 residues. The V gene lost 5 bases and the J gene lost 3 bases, with 11 bases spanning the gap. CDR1 is SNHLY and CDR2 is FYNNEI in the germline V gene. The CDR3 nucleotides read TGTGCCAGCAGTCGCCTAGGGGGCTACAATGAGCAGTTCTTC. Its protein is CASSRLGGYNEQFF.

The chain recombines TRBV7-9 with TRBJ1-2, with D possibly matching TRBD1 (5 bases). Trimming cost V 7 bases and J 2 bases, with 11 bases left between them. This CDR3 has 13 amino acids. Per germline, CDR1 SEHNR and CDR2 FQNEAQ (reference sequence). The CDR3 DNA sequence: TGTGCCAGCAACCCGACAGCCAACTATGGCTACACCTTC. Its protein is CASNPTANYGYTF.

The chain employs TRBV30 and TRBJ2-3; D may be TRBD2 (5 bases). The length of the CDR3 is 17 residues. Germline CDR1 and CDR2: GTSNPN and SVGIG (reference sequence). Trimming removed 0 bases at V and 0 bases at J, with 16 bases between. The CDR3 DNA is TGTGCCTGGAGTGTAGGGTTTGGACTGGCTAGCACAGATACGCAGTATTTT. Its protein product is CAWSVGFGLASTDTQYF.

The chain carries TRBV5-1 and TRBJ2-7, with 7 bases fitting TRBD1. V dropped 8 bases and J dropped 0; count of bases not matched to a gene: 8. The CDR3 runs 14 residues. Germline CDR1 SGHRS, CDR2 YFSETQ. CDR3 residues: CASKGGQYSYEQYF. The CDR3 coding sequence is TGCGCCAGTAAAGGGGGACAGTACTCCTACGAGCAGTACTTC.

The genes are TRBV6-5 and TRBJ1-2; the D is unclear. Trimming shortened V by 4 bases and J by 1 base, and 7 bases separated the two germline ends. The CDR3 length is 13 residues. Germline CDR1 and CDR2: MNHEY and SVGAGI. This chain's CDR3 is CASSFGFNYGYTF. The CDR3 nucleotides are TGTGCCAGCAGTTTTGGATTTAACTATGGCTACACCTTC.

The rearrangement links TRBV7-2 to TRBJ1-2; D not resolved. This CDR3 region has 14 residues. The germline V and J ends were trimmed by 1 base and 6 bases, with 12 bases remaining between them. Germline V gene lookup returns CDR1 SGHTA and CDR2 FQGNSA. The CDR3 reads CASSLGQRSDGYTF. In nucleotides, the CDR3 is TGTGCCAGCAGCTTAGGGCAGCGGAGTGATGGCTACACCTTC.

The V call is TRBV2, the J call TRBJ1-1, with no clear D. This CDR3 has 13 amino acids. Germline V gene sequence: CDR1 SNHLY, CDR2 FYNNEI. V gave up 7 bases and J gave up 4 bases, with 13 bases separating them. CDR3 DNA: TGTGCCAGCATGGTGGCCGCGCCCACTGAAGCTTTCTTT. This encodes CASMVAAPTEAFF.

J is TRBJ1-3 and V is TRBV6-6, with a weak D call TRBD1 (5 bases). CDR3 length: 14 amino acids. Germline values: CDR1 MNHNY, CDR2 SVGAGI (reference sequence). With 5 bases removed from V and 0 bases from J, the gap between germline ends came to 8 bases. The CDR3: CASSADSSGNTIYF. DNA of the CDR3: TGTGCCAGCAGTGCCGACAGCTCTGGAAACACCATATATTTT.

The genes are TRBV9 and TRBJ2-5, with 12 bases fitting TRBD2. The germline gives CDR1 SGDLS, CDR2 YYNGEE. The CDR3 has 17 amino acids. The ends lost 0 bases at V and 5 bases at J; junction bases unmatched: 8. The CDR3: CASSVATSGGTRETQYF. For the CDR3, the DNA is TGTGCCAGCAGCGTAGCCACTAGCGGGGGGACTAGGGAGACCCAGTACTTC.

This clone was observed a few times. The chain employs TRBV5-1 and TRBJ2-7, with TRBD2 identical over 7 bases. This CDR3 is built from 14 residues. The germline gives CDR1 SGHRS, CDR2 YFSETQ. V was pared by 1 base and J by 5 bases, with 6 bases of the junction left unmatched. The CDR3 coding sequence is TGCGCCAGCAGCTTGCATACTAGCGCCGACGAGCAGTACTTC. Translated: CASSLHTSADEQYF.

In DNA, the CDR3 is TGTGCCAGCAGCCAATTACTAGCGGGGGGGCCTGATACGCAGTATTTT. Its translation is CASSQLLAGGPDTQYF. The chain couples TRBV4-2 to TRBJ2-3; 13 nucleotides agree with TRBD2. The CDR3 is made up of 16 amino acids. Trimming cost V 2 bases and J 6 bases; bases outside gene matches: 5. In germline, CDR1 is LGHNA, CDR2 YNFKEQ.

The V gene is TRBV5-1, the J gene TRBJ2-3; TRBD2 matches at 10 bases. CDR1 and CDR2 from the germline V gene are SGHRS and YFSETQ. This CDR3 has 17 residues. Trimming at V came to 1 base and at J to 0 bases, leaving 5 bases not matched to a gene. The CDR3 loop reads CASSLRGLASSTDTQYF. CDR3 in DNA: TGCGCCAGCAGCTTGAGGGGACTAGCGTCGAGCACAGATACGCAGTATTTT. The full variable domain, its missing parts supplied by reference TRBV5-1 and TRBJ2-3, is KAGVTQTPRYLIKTRGQQVTLSCSPISGHRSVSWYQQTPGQGLQFLFEYFSETQRNKGNFPGRFSGRQFSNSRSEMNVSTLELGDSALYLCASSLRGLASSTDTQYFGPGTRLTVL.

This clone was seen only once. Other DNA sequences from this sample encode an identical CDR3 as well. The chain couples TRBV18 to TRBJ2-7; D call uncertain. Germline V gene sequence: CDR1 KGHSH, CDR2 LQKENI. CDR3 length: 12 residues. V shed 3 bases and J shed 5 bases, with 8 bases lying between them. The CDR3 protein is CASSPKGNEQYF. The CDR3 bases are TGTGCCAGCTCACCCAAGGGTAACGAGCAGTACTTC.